This entry lists 26 T cell receptor beta chains sequenced from one sample in a study of blood T cell repertoires in COVID-19. TCRdb keeps only in-frame clones here, not all; method: immunoSEQ multiplex PCR. Here the sample spans around 170,000 clones, around 84% being singletons. Material for sequencing was peripheral blood. The receptor source for this set is a man in his fifties or sixties with active or convalescent COVID-19.

This clone was detected a few times. This chain joins TRBV27 and TRBJ2-6; D is perhaps TRBD2 (5 bases). The CDR3 is 16 amino acids. The V gene's germline CDR1 is MNHEY and CDR2 SMNVEV (reference sequence). V gave up 3 bases and J gave up 2 bases, with 11 bases separating them. The CDR3 bases are TGTGCCAGCAGTTTCTCAGGAGGAACTGGGGCCAACGTCCTGACTTTC. It is translated as CASSFSGGTGANVLTF.

The J gene is TRBJ1-5, the V gene TRBV19; 9 nucleotides match TRBD1. The CDR3 is 16 amino acids. Germline V gives CDR1 LNHDA, CDR2 SQIVND (reference sequence). V trimming: 4 bases; J trimming: 0 bases; junction bases outside the gene matches: 4. CDR3 residues: CASSRTTGGSNQPQHF. For the CDR3, the DNA is TGTGCCAGTAGTAGAACGACAGGGGGTAGCAATCAGCCCCAGCATTTT.

The chain uses TRBV11-3 and TRBJ2-3, with 7 bases that match TRBD2. Germline lookup yields CDR1 SGHNT and CDR2 YENEEA. The junction had 6 bases not matched to a gene; V was cut back by 1 base and J by 2 bases. This CDR3 has 16 amino acids. The CDR3: CASSLASGEVTDTQYF. The CDR3 coding sequence is TGTGCCAGCAGCTTAGCTAGCGGAGAAGTCACAGATACGCAGTATTTT.

The rearrangement links TRBV9 to TRBJ2-1; no clear D gene. The CDR3 has 13 residues. The ends were cut back, 2 bases at V and 3 bases at J, with 6 bases in the middle. Germline V gives CDR1 SGDLS, CDR2 YYNGEE. CDR3 DNA sequence: TGTGCCAGCAGCGTTGCAGGCTACAATGAGCAGTTCTTC. It encodes CASSVAGYNEQFF.

The rearrangement links TRBV5-1 to TRBJ2-1; 10 bases fit TRBD2. The germline gives CDR1 SGHRS, CDR2 YFSETQ. The junction had 10 bases not matched to a gene; V was cut back by 4 bases and J by 9 bases. CDR3 length: 15 amino acids. The CDR3 nucleotides read TGCGCCAGCAGCGCGGAGCGGGGGGGCATGGCTGAGCAGTTCTTC. Its protein product is CASSAERGGMAEQFF. The full variable domain, completed using reference TRBV5-1 and TRBJ2-1, is KAGVTQTPRYLIKTRGQQVTLSCSPISGHRSVSWYQQTPGQGLQFLFEYFSETQRNKGNFPGRFSGRQFSNSRSEMNVSTLELGDSALYLCASSAERGGMAEQFFGPGTRLTVL.

J is TRBJ1-6 and V is TRBV19; 9 nucleotides agree with TRBD1. The CDR3 spans 16 residues. Germline V gives CDR1 LNHDA, CDR2 SQIVND (reference sequence). The J segment lost 4 bases and the V segment lost 3 bases, leaving 4 bases of the junction unmatched. The CDR3 sequence is CASSMGQGRYNSPLHF. The CDR3 DNA reads as TGTGCCAGTAGTATGGGACAGGGTCGATATAATTCACCCCTCCACTTT.

This chain uses TRBV7-3 with TRBJ2-2, with TRBD1 matching 10 bases. V trimming: 4 bases; J trimming: 7 bases; junction bases outside the gene matches: 6. The CDR3 loop spans 15 amino acids. Germline CDR1 reads SGHTA; CDR2 reads FQGTGA. The CDR3 region is CASSSGTGDHGELFF. The CDR3 nucleotides read TGTGCCAGCAGCTCCGGGACAGGGGATCACGGGGAGCTGTTTTTT.

The chain recombines TRBV27 with TRBJ1-2, with 7 bases matching TRBD1. V was clipped by 5 bases and J by 4 bases; unmatched bases: 7. From germline, CDR1 is MNHEY and CDR2 SMNVEV (reference sequence). The CDR3 sequence is 14 residues long. CDR3 nucleotides: TGTGCCAGCAGTCCCTCGGGGGACAGCTATGGCTACACCTTC. Its translation: CASSPSGDSYGYTF.

The rearrangement links TRBV7-2 to TRBJ1-1; TRBD1 aligns across 7 bases. Unmatched junction bases numbered 6, after V lost 4 bases and J lost 4 bases. Germline CDR1 is SGHTA and CDR2 is FQGNSA. The CDR3 is 14 amino acids. For the CDR3, the DNA is TGTGCCAGCAGCTCCAGGGGGGTCGGCACTGAAGCTTTCTTT. Its translation is CASSSRGVGTEAFF.

This chain joins TRBV13 and TRBJ2-3, with D possibly matching TRBD1 (5 bases). Germline values: CDR1 PRHDT, CDR2 FYEKMQ (reference sequence). The CDR3 spans 15 residues. V was shortened by 3 bases and J by 2 bases, with 12 bases between the two germline ends. The CDR3 DNA follows: TGTGCCAGCAGCTTTAGGGGCCCATCCACAGATACGCAGTATTTT. Its translation: CASSFRGPSTDTQYF.

This chain links TRBV2 with TRBJ1-4; D is perhaps TRBD1 (5 bases). V lost 4 bases to trimming and J lost 5 bases, with 11 bases between them. Per germline, CDR1 SNHLY and CDR2 FYNNEI. The CDR3 is 14 residues long. In DNA, the CDR3 is TGTGCCAGCAGTGCCAGGGTGAGGAATGAAAAACTGTTTTTT. This gives the protein CASSARVRNEKLFF.

The CDR3 region has the DNA TGTGCCAGCAGCCAAGATACGTGGGGCGCAGATACGCAGTATTTT. Translated, it gives CASSQDTWGADTQYF. V usage is TRBV14 and J usage is TRBJ2-3; a possible D gene is TRBD1 (5 bases). The CDR3 length is 15 residues. Trimming took off 0 bases at V and 4 bases at J, with 11 bases between the two ends. Germline loops: CDR1 SGHDN, CDR2 FVKESK.

The V and J genes are TRBV14 and TRBJ2-7; the match to TRBD2 covers 13 bases. In germline, CDR1 is SGHDN, CDR2 FVKESK. This CDR3 is 15 amino acids long. V was clipped by 3 bases and J by 7 bases; unmatched bases: 6. In DNA form, the CDR3 reads TGTGCCAGCAGCCACAGGACTAGCGGGAGAGGAGAGCAGTACTTC. Residues: CASSHRTSGRGEQYF.

This clone was detected once. This chain connects TRBV7-8 to TRBJ2-1; 10 bases agree with TRBD2. Germline V gene data show CDR1 as SGHVS and CDR2 as FQNEAQ. The CDR3 loop spans 15 amino acids. Trimming removed 2 bases from V and 8 bases from J; junction bases left unmatched: 6. CDR3 sequence (DNA): TGTGCCAGCAGCTTACCTAGCGGGAGTATCGATGAGCAGTTCTTC. This translates into CASSLPSGSIDEQFF.

V gene TRBV5-1 combines with J gene TRBJ1-5; weak D call: TRBD1 (5 bases). This CDR3 contains 15 residues. The V gene lost 2 bases and the J gene lost 2 bases, with 11 bases spanning the gap. Looked up from germline, CDR1 is SGHRS and CDR2 is YFSETQ. Written as DNA, the CDR3 is TGCGCCAGCAGCTTTGCGGGGGAGGGCAATCAGCCCCAGCATTTT. This encodes CASSFAGEGNQPQHF.

The chain carries TRBV4-3 and TRBJ1-2, with D possibly TRBD1 on 5 matching bases. Trimming pared 0 bases from V and 2 bases from J, leaving 10 bases between. This CDR3 comprises 15 residues. CDR1 is LGHNA and CDR2 is YSLEER in the germline V gene. CDR3 bases: TGCGCCAGCAGCCAAGATCAAGCAGGGAACTATGGCTACACCTTC. Its translation: CASSQDQAGNYGYTF.

This clone was recorded once. The chain recombines TRBV4-1 with TRBJ2-5; TRBD2 matches 10 bases. Per germline, CDR1 MGHRA and CDR2 YSYEKL. The J segment lost 3 bases and the V segment lost 3 bases, leaving 7 bases of the junction unmatched. The CDR3 totals 16 residues. CDR3: CASSHILAGTKETQYF. DNA of the CDR3: TGCGCCAGCAGCCACATACTAGCGGGAACTAAAGAGACCCAGTACTTC.

The chain combines TRBV3-1 (or the pseudogene TRBV3-2) with TRBJ2-7; possibly TRBD2 for D (7 bases). Germline lookup yields CDR1 LGHDT and CDR2 YNNKEL (reference sequence). Between the trimmed V and J ends, which lost 1 base and 5 bases, there was a span of 12 bases. The CDR3 has 14 amino acids. CDR3 amino acids: CASSQVAGAHEQYF. As DNA, the CDR3 is TGTGCCAGCAGCCAAGTGGCGGGGGCACACGAGCAGTACTTC.

The chain is built from TRBV2 and TRBJ1-1, with 7 bases identical to TRBD1. V gave up 11 bases and J gave up 1 base; unmatched junction bases: 4. There are 12 residues in the CDR3. Germline CDR1 reads SNHLY; CDR2 reads FYNNEI. The CDR3 region is CAGTGANTEAFF. The CDR3 DNA is TGTGCCGGAACAGGGGCGAACACTGAAGCTTTCTTT.

V usage is TRBV10-3 and J usage is TRBJ2-1; 7 nucleotides agree with TRBD1. The CDR3 runs 13 residues. J gave up 2 bases and V 11 bases, and 6 bases lay outside the gene matches. Germline V gene lookup returns CDR1 ENHRY and CDR2 SYGVKD. The CDR3 DNA reads as TGTGCCGCAACAGGGGTCACCTACAATGAGCAGTTCTTC. This sequence encodes CAATGVTYNEQFF.

This chain joins TRBV20-1 and TRBJ1-2; 9 bases are shared with TRBD1. This CDR3 comprises 14 residues. Per germline, CDR1 DFQATT and CDR2 SNEGSKA (reference sequence). V lost 3 bases to trimming and J lost 6 bases; unmatched junction nucleotides: 8. CDR3: CSASRGQGMDGYTF. The CDR3 region has the DNA TGCAGTGCTAGTAGAGGACAGGGGATGGATGGCTACACCTTC.

This chain joins TRBV4-1 and TRBJ1-5; perhaps TRBD1 as D (5 bases). Germline V gene sequence: CDR1 MGHRA, CDR2 YSYEKL. The CDR3 is 17 amino acids. V lost 0 bases and J 7 bases, leaving 19 bases between the germline ends. CDR3 sequence (DNA): TGCGCCAGCAGCCAAGATATGGCAGGGAGGTACGAACAGCCCCAGCATTTT. It is translated as CASSQDMAGRYEQPQHF.

This rearrangement joins TRBV20-1 to TRBJ1-2; possible D gene TRBD1, 6 bases. V was shortened by 1 base and J by 10 bases, with 10 bases between the two germline ends. This CDR3 comprises 11 residues. The germline gives CDR1 DFQATT, CDR2 SNEGSKA (reference sequence). The CDR3 DNA is TGCAGTGCTAGAGTGGGGGACACCTACACCTTC. Its translation: CSARVGDTYTF.

This clone was counted once. This chain connects TRBV2 to TRBJ2-3; 7 bases align to TRBD2. V lost 5 bases to trimming and J lost 0 bases; unmatched junction nucleotides: 11. Germline CDR1 SNHLY, CDR2 FYNNEI. This CDR3 is built from 17 residues. CDR3 in amino acids: CASSPGLGRFSTDTQYF. The CDR3 DNA reads as TGTGCCAGCAGTCCTGGACTAGGTCGATTTAGCACAGATACGCAGTATTTT.

The chain uses TRBV19 and TRBJ1-1; D possibly corresponds to TRBD1 (6 bases). The ends were cut back, 1 base at V and 3 bases at J, with 9 bases in the middle. The germline CDR1 and CDR2 sequences are LNHDA and SQIVND (reference sequence). This CDR3 is built from 14 residues. The CDR3 DNA follows: TGTGCCAGTAGTATAGTAGGGGGTTACACTGAAGCTTTCTTT. Amino acid sequence: CASSIVGGYTEAFF.

Only one count was recorded for this clone. This chain connects TRBV4-3 to TRBJ2-1; D call uncertain. The germline V gene has CDR1 LGHNA and CDR2 YSLEER. Trimming stripped 5 bases from V and 7 bases from J, with 12 bases between. The length of the CDR3 is 13 residues. CDR3 sequence (DNA): TGCGCCAGCAGCGTCTCCGCGTCGAATGAGCAGTTCTTC. It specifies CASSVSASNEQFF.